This T cell receptor beta chain derives from a study of blood T cell repertoires in COVID-19. In germline, CDR1 is MNHEY, CDR2 SVGAGI. This CDR3 spans 15 amino acids. The V gene end was trimmed by 0 bases and the J gene end by 6 bases; junction bases not matched to a gene: 7. Only in-frame clones appear in the TCRdb table, and some are missing; sequencing was by immunoSEQ multiplex PCR. The sample lists about 380,000 clones; around 85% were seen once. The sequencing sample was made of peripheral blood. V usage is TRBV6-5 and J usage is TRBJ2-7, with 8 bases matching TRBD1. This clonotype originated in a woman between 18 and 29 years old with acute or convalescent COVID-19. Here the CDR3 DNA reads TGTGCCAGCAGTTACTCGAGTATGGACAGGGTCGAGCAGTACTTC. It translates to CASSYSSMDRVEQYF.